This TCR beta chain was sequenced during a study of cytomegalovirus exposure and HLA in healthy donors. Study outcomes and limitations: Diagnosis of cytomegalovirus status made by the classifier reportedly showed high specificity and sensitivity. Common viral pathogens seemed to be connected with several of the most significant clusters, according to a later analysis.

The PCR used 60 Vbeta and 13 Jbeta primers. Repertoires were generated with immunoSEQ multiplex PCR, while TCRdb's copy carries only in-frame clones and drops some. The table records approximately 78,000 clones, 50% to 80% of them present only once. The V gene's germline CDR1 is SGHRS and CDR2 YFSETQ. This CDR3 comprises 19 residues. The germline V and J ends were trimmed by 0 bases and 0 bases, with 19 bases remaining between them. The sample holds a few counts of this clone. Its antigen is undetermined. The sequence was obtained from a man aged 35-49 years in good health and CMV-seropositive. J is TRBJ1-5 and V is TRBV5-1, with D hard to call. Sequencing input: PBMCs. The DNA of the CDR3 is TGCGCCAGCAGCTTGGAACCGGGTCAGCCCCGACCTAGCAATCAGCCCCAGCATTTT. This gives the protein CASSLEPGQPRPSNQPQHF. The variable domain in full, completed from reference TRBV5-1 and TRBJ1-5, reads KAGVTQTPRYLIKTRGQQVTLSCSPISGHRSVSWYQQTPGQGLQFLFEYFSETQRNKGNFPGRFSGRQFSNSRSEMNVSTLELGDSALYLCASSLEPGQPRPSNQPQHFGDGTRLSIL.